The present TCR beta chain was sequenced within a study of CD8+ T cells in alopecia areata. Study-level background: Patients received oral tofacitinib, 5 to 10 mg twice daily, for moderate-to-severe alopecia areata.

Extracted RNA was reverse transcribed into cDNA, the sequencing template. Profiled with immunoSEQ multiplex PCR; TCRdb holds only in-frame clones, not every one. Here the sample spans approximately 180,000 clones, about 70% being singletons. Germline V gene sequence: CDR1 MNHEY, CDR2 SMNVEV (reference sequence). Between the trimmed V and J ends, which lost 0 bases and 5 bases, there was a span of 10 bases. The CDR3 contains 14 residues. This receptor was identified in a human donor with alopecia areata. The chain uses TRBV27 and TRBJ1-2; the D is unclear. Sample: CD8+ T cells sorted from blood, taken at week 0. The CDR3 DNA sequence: TGTGCCAGCAGTTTATCGCCTGGGTGGTATGGCTACACCTTC. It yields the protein CASSLSPGWYGYTF.